This entry features one T cell receptor beta chain sequence. Unmatched junction bases numbered 4, after V lost 3 bases and J lost 4 bases. This CDR3 contains 15 residues. CDR1 and CDR2 (germline): ENHRY, SYGVKD. The repertoire was sequenced with immunoSEQ multiplex PCR; TCRdb's copy has only in-frame clones and lacks some. Of roughly 100,000 clones in the sample, roughly four fifths were seen once. The sample originates from a study of blood T cell repertoires in COVID-19. The wider study: Sites across the United States, Italy and Spain contributed samples from acute and convalescent COVID-19.

This sequence originates from a man of 80 years or more with COVID-19, enrolled during active disease. The gene calls are TRBV10-3 and TRBJ2-5; 11 positions agree with TRBD2. The sequencing input was peripheral blood. In DNA, the CDR3 is TGTGCCATCAGTGAAGTCCTAGCGGGAGGAGAGACCCAGTACTTC. Translating gives CAISEVLAGGETQYF.